This TCR beta chain was found in a study of blood T cell repertoires in COVID-19. The CDR3 covers 14 residues. V shed 4 bases and J shed 1 base, with 10 bases lying between them. CDR1 MNHEY and CDR2 SMNVEV come from the germline V gene (reference sequence). Produced via immunoSEQ multiplex PCR; TCRdb's table is partial and in-frame only. The sample consists of about 190,000 clones, about 90% of them appearing once. The sample comprised peripheral blood. This receptor was obtained from a man aged 55 to 69 with active or convalescent COVID-19. The rearrangement links TRBV27 to TRBJ1-2, with TRBD1 as a possible D gene (5 bases). The CDR3 sequence is CASSSRQGNYGYTF. The CDR3 DNA sequence: TGTGCCAGCAGTTCCCGCCAGGGTAACTATGGCTACACCTTC.